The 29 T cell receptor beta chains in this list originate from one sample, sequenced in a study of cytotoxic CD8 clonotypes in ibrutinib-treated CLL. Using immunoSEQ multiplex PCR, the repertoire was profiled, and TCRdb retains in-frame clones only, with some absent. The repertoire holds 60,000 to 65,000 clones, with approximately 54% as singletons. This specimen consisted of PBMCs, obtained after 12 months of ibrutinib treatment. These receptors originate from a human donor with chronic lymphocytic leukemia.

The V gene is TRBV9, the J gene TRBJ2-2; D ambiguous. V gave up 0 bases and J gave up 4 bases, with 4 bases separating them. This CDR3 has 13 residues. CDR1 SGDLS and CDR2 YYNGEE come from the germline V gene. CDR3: CASSVAITGELFF. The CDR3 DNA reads TGTGCCAGCAGCGTAGCTATCACCGGGGAGCTGTTTTTT. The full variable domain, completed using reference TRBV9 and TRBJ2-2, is DSGVTQTPKHLITATGQRVTLRCSPRSGDLSVYWYQQSLDQGLQFLIQYYNGEERAKGNILERFSAQQFPDLHSELNLSSLELGDSALYFCASSVAITGELFFGEGSRLTVL.

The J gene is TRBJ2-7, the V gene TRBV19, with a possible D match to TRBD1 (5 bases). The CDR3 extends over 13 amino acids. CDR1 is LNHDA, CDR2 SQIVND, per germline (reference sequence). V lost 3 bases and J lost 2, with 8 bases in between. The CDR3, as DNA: TGTGCCAGTAGTATCCAGGGTGCCTACGAGCAGTACTTC. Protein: CASSIQGAYEQYF.

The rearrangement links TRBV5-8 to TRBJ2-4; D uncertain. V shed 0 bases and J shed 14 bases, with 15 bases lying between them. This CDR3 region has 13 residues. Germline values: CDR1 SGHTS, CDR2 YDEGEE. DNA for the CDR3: TGTGCCAGCAGCTTGGACTGGCGAGGTCATAAGTACTTC. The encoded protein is CASSLDWRGHKYF. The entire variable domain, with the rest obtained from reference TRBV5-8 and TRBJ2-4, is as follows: EAGVTQSPTHLIKTRGQQATLRCSPISGHTSVYWYQQALGLGLQFLLWYDEGEERNRGNFPPRFSGRQFPNYSSELNVNALELEDSALYLCASSLDWRGHKYFGAGTRLSVL.

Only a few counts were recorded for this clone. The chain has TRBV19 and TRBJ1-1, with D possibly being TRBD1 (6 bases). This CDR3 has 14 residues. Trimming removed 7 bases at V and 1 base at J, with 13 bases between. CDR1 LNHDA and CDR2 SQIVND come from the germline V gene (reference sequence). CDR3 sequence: CASTPTGRNTEAFF. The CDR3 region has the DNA TGTGCCAGTACCCCTACAGGGAGGAACACTGAAGCTTTCTTT.

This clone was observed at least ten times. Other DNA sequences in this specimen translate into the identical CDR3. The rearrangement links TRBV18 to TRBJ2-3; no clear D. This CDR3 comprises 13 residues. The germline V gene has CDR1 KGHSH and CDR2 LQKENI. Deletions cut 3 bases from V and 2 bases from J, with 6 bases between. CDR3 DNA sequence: TGTGCCAGCTCACCCCGTACCACAGATACGCAGTATTTT. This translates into CASSPRTTDTQYF.

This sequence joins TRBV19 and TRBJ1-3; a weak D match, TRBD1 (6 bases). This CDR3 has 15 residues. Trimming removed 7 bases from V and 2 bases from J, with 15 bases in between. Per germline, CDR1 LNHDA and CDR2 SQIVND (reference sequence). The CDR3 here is CASTSTGRTGNTIYF. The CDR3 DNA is TGTGCCAGTACTTCGACAGGCCGGACTGGAAACACCATATATTTT.

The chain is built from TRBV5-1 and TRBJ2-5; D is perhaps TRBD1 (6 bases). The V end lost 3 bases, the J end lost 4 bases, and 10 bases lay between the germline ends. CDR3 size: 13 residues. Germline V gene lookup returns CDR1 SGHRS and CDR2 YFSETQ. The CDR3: CASSSGQRETQYF. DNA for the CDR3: TGCGCCAGCAGCTCAGGACAGAGAGAGACCCAGTACTTC.

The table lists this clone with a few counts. CDR3 amino acids: CASQPAGISGNTIYF. In DNA, the CDR3 is TGTGCCAGCCAGCCCGCAGGGATTTCTGGAAACACCATATATTTT. V is TRBV5-5 and J is TRBJ1-3; D is perhaps TRBD1 (5 bases). This CDR3 is built from 15 residues. The ends were cut back, 7 bases at V and 1 base at J, with 15 bases in the middle. CDR1 and CDR2 from the germline V gene are SGHKS and YYEKEE (reference sequence). Supplemented by reference TRBV5-5 and TRBJ1-3, the full variable domain reads DAGVTQSPTHLIKTRGQQVTLRCSPISGHKSVSWYQQVLGQGPQFIFQYYEKEERGRGNFPDRFSARQFPNYSSELNVNALLLGDSALYLCASQPAGISGNTIYFGEGSWLTVV.

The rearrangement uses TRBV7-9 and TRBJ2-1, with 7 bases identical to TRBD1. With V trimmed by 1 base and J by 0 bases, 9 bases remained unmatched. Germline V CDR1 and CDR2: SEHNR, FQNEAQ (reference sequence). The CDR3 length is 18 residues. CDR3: CASSLVFGQASSYNEQFF. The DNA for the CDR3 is TGTGCCAGCAGCTTAGTGTTCGGACAGGCCAGCTCCTACAATGAGCAGTTCTTC. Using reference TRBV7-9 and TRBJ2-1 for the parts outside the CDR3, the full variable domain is DTGVSQNPRHKITKRGQNVTFRCDPISEHNRLYWYRQTLGQGPEFLTYFQNEAQLEKSRLLSDRFSAERPKGSFSTLEIQRTEQGDSAMYLCASSLVFGQASSYNEQFFGPGTRLTVL.

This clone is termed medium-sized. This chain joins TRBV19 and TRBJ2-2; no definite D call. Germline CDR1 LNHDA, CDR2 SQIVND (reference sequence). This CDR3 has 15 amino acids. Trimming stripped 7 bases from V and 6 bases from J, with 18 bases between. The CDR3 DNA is TGTGCCAGTAACCCTGGGAACAGTTTCCCCGGGGAGCTGTTTTTT. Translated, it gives CASNPGNSFPGELFF. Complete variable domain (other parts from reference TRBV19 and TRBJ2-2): DGGITQSPKYLFRKEGQNVTLSCEQNLNHDAMYWYRQDPGQGLRLIYYSQIVNDFQKGDIAEGYSVSREKKESFPLTVTSAQKNPTAFYLCASNPGNSFPGELFFGEGSRLTVL.

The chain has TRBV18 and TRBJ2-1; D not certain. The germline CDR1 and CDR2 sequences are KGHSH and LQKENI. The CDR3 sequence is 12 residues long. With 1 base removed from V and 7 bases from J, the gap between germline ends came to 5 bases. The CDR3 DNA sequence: TGTGCCAGCTCACCACAAGGGAATGAGCAGTTCTTC. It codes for CASSPQGNEQFF. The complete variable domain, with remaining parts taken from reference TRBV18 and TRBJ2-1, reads NAGVMQNPRHLVRRRGQEARLRCSPMKGHSHVYWYRQLPEEGLKFMVYLQKENIIDESGMPKERFSAEFPKEGPSILRIQQVVRGDSAAYFCASSPQGNEQFFGPGTRLTVL.

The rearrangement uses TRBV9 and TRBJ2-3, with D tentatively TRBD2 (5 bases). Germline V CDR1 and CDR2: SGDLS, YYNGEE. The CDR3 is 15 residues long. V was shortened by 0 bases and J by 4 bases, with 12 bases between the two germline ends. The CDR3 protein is CASSVAISSPDTQYF. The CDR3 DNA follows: TGTGCCAGCAGCGTAGCCATCTCTAGCCCAGATACGCAGTATTTT.

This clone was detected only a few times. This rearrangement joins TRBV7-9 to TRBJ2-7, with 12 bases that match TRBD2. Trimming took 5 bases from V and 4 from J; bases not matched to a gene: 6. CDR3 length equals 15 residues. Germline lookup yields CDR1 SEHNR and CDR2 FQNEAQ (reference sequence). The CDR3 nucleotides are TGTGCCAGCAGCCTCTGGACTAGCGGGAAATACGAGCAGTACTTC. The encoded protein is CASSLWTSGKYEQYF.

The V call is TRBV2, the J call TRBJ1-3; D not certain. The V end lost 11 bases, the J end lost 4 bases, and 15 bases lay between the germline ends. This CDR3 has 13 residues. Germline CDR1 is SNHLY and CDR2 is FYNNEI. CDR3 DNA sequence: TGTGCCCGATCGGGAGTCCAAGGAAACACCATATATTTT. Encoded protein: CARSGVQGNTIYF.

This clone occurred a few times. CDR3 residues: CASSTPYEQYF. DNA of the CDR3: TGTGCCAGCAGTACCCCCTACGAGCAGTACTTC. The rearrangement links TRBV6-5 to TRBJ2-7; D remains ambiguous. The CDR3 covers 11 residues. V was cut by 5 bases and J by 2 bases, with 4 bases left in between. Germline V lookup: CDR1 MNHEY, CDR2 SVGAGI.

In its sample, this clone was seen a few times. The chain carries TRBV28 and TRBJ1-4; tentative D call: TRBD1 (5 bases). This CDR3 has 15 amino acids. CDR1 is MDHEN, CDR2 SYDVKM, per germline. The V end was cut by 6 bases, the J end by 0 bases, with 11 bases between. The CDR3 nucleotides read TGTGCCAGCAGAAGGGGCACAGCAACTAATGAAAAACTGTTTTTT. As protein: CASRRGTATNEKLFF. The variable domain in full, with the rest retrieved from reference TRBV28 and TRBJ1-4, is DVKVTQSSRYLVKRTGEKVFLECVQDMDHENMFWYRQDPGLGLRLIYFSYDVKMKEKGDIPEGYSVSREKKERFSLILESASTNQTSMYLCASRRGTATNEKLFFGSGTQLSVL.

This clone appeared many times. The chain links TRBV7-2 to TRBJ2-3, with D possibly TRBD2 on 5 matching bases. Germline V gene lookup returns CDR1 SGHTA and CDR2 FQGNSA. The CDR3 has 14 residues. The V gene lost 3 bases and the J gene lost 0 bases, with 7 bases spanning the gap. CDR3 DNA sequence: TGTGCCAGCAGCTTCGGAGGAAGCACAGATACGCAGTATTTT. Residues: CASSFGGSTDTQYF.

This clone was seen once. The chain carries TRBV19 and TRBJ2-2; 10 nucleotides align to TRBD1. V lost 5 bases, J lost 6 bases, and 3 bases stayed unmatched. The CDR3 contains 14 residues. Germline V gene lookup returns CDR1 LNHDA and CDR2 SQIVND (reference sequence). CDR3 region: CASSDRGPAGELFF. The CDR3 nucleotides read TGTGCCAGTAGTGACAGGGGGCCGGCCGGGGAGCTGTTTTTT. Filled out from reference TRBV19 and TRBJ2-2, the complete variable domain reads DGGITQSPKYLFRKEGQNVTLSCEQNLNHDAMYWYRQDPGQGLRLIYYSQIVNDFQKGDIAEGYSVSREKKESFPLTVTSAQKNPTAFYLCASSDRGPAGELFFGEGSRLTVL.

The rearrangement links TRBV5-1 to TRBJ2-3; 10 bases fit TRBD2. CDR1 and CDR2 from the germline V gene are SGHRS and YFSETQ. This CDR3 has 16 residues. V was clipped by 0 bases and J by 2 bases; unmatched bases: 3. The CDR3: CASSLEAGGITDTQYF. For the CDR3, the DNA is TGCGCCAGCAGCTTGGAAGCGGGGGGGATCACAGATACGCAGTATTTT.

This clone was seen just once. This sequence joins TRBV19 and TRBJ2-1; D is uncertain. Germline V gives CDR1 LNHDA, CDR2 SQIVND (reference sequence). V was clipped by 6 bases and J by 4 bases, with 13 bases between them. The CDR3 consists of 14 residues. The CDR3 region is CASRVRSGYNEQFF. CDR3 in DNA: TGTGCCAGTAGGGTCAGGTCCGGGTACAATGAGCAGTTCTTC. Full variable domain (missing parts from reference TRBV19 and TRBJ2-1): DGGITQSPKYLFRKEGQNVTLSCEQNLNHDAMYWYRQDPGQGLRLIYYSQIVNDFQKGDIAEGYSVSREKKESFPLTVTSAQKNPTAFYLCASRVRSGYNEQFFGPGTRLTVL.

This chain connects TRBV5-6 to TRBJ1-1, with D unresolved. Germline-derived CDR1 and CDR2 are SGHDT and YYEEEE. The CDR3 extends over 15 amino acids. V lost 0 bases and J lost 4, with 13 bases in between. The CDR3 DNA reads TGTGCCAGCAGCTTGGGACCAAACCTGGGCACTGAAGCTTTCTTT. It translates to CASSLGPNLGTEAFF.

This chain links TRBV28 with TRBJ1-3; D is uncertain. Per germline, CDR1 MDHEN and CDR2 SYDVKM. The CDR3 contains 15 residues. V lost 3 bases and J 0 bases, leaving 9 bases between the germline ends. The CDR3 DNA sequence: TGTGCCAGCAGTTTTATAGGGCCCTCTGGAAACACCATATATTTT. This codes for CASSFIGPSGNTIYF.

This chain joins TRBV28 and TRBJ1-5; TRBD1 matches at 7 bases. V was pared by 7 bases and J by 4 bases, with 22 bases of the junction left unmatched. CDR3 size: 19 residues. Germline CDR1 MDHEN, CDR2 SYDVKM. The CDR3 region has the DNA TGTGCCAGCACGGGGAAGAGGGCAGGGGGGCCCTCGGGGAATCAGCCCCAGCATTTT. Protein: CASTGKRAGGPSGNQPQHF.

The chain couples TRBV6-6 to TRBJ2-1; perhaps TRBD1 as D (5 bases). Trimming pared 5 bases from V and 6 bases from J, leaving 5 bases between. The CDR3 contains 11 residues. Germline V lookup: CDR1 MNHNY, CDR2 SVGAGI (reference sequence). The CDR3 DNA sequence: TGTGCCAGCAGTAGGGGCAATGAGCAGTTCTTC. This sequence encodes CASSRGNEQFF.

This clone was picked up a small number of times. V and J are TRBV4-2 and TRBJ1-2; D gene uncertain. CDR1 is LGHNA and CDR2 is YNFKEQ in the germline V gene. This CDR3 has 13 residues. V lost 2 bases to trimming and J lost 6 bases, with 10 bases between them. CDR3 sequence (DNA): TGTGCCAGCAGCCAACTGGTCCGAGATGGCTACACCTTC. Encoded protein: CASSQLVRDGYTF.

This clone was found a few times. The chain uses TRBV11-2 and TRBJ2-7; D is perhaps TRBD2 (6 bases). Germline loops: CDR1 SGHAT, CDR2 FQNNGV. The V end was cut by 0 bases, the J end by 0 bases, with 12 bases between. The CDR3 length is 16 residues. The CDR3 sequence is CASSLDSSVSSYEQYF. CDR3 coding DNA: TGTGCCAGCAGCTTAGATTCTAGCGTAAGCTCCTACGAGCAGTACTTC.

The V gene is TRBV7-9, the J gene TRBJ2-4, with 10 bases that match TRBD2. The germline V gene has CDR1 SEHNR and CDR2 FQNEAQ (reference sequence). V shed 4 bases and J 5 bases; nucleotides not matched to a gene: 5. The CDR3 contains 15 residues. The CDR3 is CASSSRTSGENIQYF. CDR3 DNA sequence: TGTGCCAGCAGCTCCCGGACTAGCGGTGAAAACATTCAGTACTTC.

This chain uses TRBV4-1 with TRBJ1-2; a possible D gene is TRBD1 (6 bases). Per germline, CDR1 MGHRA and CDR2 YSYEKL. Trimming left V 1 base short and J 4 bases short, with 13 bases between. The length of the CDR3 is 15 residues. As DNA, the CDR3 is TGCGCCAGCAGCCAAGTTGAAGGCAGGGGCTATGGCTACACCTTC. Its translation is CASSQVEGRGYGYTF.

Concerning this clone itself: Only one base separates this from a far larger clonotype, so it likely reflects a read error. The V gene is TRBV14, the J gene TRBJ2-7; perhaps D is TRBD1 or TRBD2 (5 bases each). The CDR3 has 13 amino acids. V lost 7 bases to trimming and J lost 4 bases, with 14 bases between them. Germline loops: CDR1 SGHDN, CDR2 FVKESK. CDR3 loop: CASNLGTRYEQYV. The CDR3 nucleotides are TGTGCCAGCAACCTAGGGACGAGGTACGAGCAGTACGTC.